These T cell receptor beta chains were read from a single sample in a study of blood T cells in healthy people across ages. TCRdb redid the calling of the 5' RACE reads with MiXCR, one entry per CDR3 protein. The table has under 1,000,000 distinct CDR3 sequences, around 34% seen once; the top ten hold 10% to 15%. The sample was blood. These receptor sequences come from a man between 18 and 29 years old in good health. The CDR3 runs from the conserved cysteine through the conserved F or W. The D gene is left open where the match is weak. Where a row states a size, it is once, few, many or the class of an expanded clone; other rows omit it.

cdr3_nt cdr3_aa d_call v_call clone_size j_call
TGTGCCAGCAGTTCCCACCTCGGACAGGCCGTGCGCGAGCAGTACTTC CASSSHLGQAVREQYF TRBD1 TRBV6-5 . TRBJ2-7
TGCGCCAGCAGCCCGGGGGGGGGCGGAACTAATGAAAAACTGTTTTTT CASSPGGGGTNEKLFF . TRBV5-1 . TRBJ1-4
TGCGCCAGCAACCCCCAAGGTACAGACATCTATGGCTACACCTTC CASNPQGTDIYGYTF . TRBV4-3 . TRBJ1-2
TGTGCCAGCAGCCAAGACGTCAGGACCTGCAGTGGGGCCAACGTCCTGACTTTC CASSQDVRTCSGANVLTF . TRBV3-1 . TRBJ2-6
TGCGCCAGCAGCCAAGATCGCATAGGCCATGAGCAGTACTTC CASSQDRIGHEQYF . TRBV4-1 . TRBJ2-7
TGTGCCAGCAGCGAGGGACCAACTAATGAAAAACTGTTTTTT CASSEGPTNEKLFF . TRBV7-2 . TRBJ1-4
TGTGCCAGCAGCTCGAGGGGGCGCCTCAGATACGAGCAGTACTTC CASSSRGRLRYEQYF TRBD1 TRBV13 . TRBJ2-7
TGTGCCAGCAGTGCCCTGACTTTTCAAGAGACCCAGTACTTC CASSALTFQETQYF . TRBV25-1 . TRBJ2-5
TGCGCCAGCAGCTTGGGTCCCAGTCGGGCGGCGGGGTATGAGCAGTTCTTC CASSLGPSRAAGYEQFF . TRBV5-1 many TRBJ2-1
TGCGCCAGCAGCCAAGATTGGGGCAGAACTGGCCCCACAGATACGCAGTATTTT CASSQDWGRTGPTDTQYF . TRBV4-3 many TRBJ2-3
TGCGCCAGCAGCTTAAGCTGGGCCCCAGGGGCCCTCTACGAGCAGTACTTC CASSLSWAPGALYEQYF . TRBV5-1 few TRBJ2-7
TGTGCCAGTAGTATAGGGGGGCAGAACTATGGCTACACCTTC CASSIGGQNYGYTF . TRBV19 few TRBJ1-2
TGTGCCACCAGCAGAGATCGGACAGATACGCAGTATTTT CATSRDRTDTQYF . TRBV15 many TRBJ2-3
TGTGCCAGCAGTCCCGTTGAGAACGAGCAGTACTTC CASSPVENEQYF . TRBV12-3/TRBV12-4 once TRBJ2-7
TGTGCCAGCAGTGAACCAGGGGACCGCACAGATACGCAGTATTTT CASSEPGDRTDTQYF . TRBV25-1 . TRBJ2-3
TGTGCCAGCAGGATAAATAACTATGGCTACACCTTC CASRINNYGYTF . TRBV12-3/TRBV12-4 many TRBJ1-2
TGTGCCAGCAGGGGGGACAGGGCTGAGCCCCAGCATTTT CASRGDRAEPQHF TRBD1 TRBV7-9 few TRBJ1-5
TGTGCCAGCAGCCCAACGAAACAACAGGGTCTTTTGGCCTATGGCTACACCTTC CASSPTKQQGLLAYGYTF . TRBV3-1 . TRBJ1-2
TGCGCCAGCAGCTTGCGGGTTGAGGGCAGCACAGATACGCAGTATTTT CASSLRVEGSTDTQYF . TRBV5-1 few TRBJ2-3
TGTGCCAGCACCGATAGGCGGGGGAGCCATGGCACCTTC CASTDRRGSHGTF . TRBV11-2 . TRBJ1-2
TGTGCCAGCAGTCTCCACCCTCATAATGAAAAACTGTTTTTT CASSLHPHNEKLFF . TRBV12-3/TRBV12-4 once TRBJ1-4
TGTGCCAGCAGCTCCGGCTACCTCACAGATACGCAGTATTTT CASSSGYLTDTQYF . TRBV7-2 many TRBJ2-3
TGCAGTGCTCGCGACAGGGGGGGCTCACCCCTCCACTTT CSARDRGGSPLHF TRBD1 TRBV20-1 . TRBJ1-6
TGTGCCAGCAGCTTAAGACTAGCGGGACACAATGAGCAGTTCTTC CASSLRLAGHNEQFF TRBD2 TRBV13 few TRBJ2-1
TGTGCCATCCGCGCGGGGAGCAATCAGCCCCAGCATTTT CAIRAGSNQPQHF . TRBV6-2/TRBV6-3 few TRBJ1-5
TGCGCCAGCAGCTTAACCCAGAGCGGGAGGCCCTACAATGAGCAGTTCTTC CASSLTQSGRPYNEQFF TRBD2 TRBV5-1 . TRBJ2-1
TGTGTCAGCAGTTTATTGGCGGTGACAGGGAGCTCGGATACGCAGTATTTT CVSSLLAVTGSSDTQYF TRBD1 TRBV28 few TRBJ2-3